The clone carrying this TCR beta chain appeared a few times. What it binds is not known. The sample is drawn from a study of cytomegalovirus exposure and HLA in healthy donors. This CDR3 has 15 residues. In germline, CDR1 is SGHRS, CDR2 YFSETQ. The J segment lost 4 bases and the V segment lost 1 base, leaving 4 bases of the junction unmatched. 13 Jbeta primers and 60 Vbeta primers were used for the PCR. Assay: immunoSEQ multiplex PCR; the TCRdb copy retains only in-frame clones and omits some. The sample has over 70,000 clones, over 60% seen once. Study-level points and caveats: Some highly shared sequence variants likely arose as a pipeline artifact.

The chain is built from TRBV5-1 and TRBJ1-4; TRBD1 matches 7 bases. Specimen: PBMCs. The TCR sequence derives from a man in his forties in good health and CMV-seropositive. The CDR3, as DNA: TGCGCCAGCAGCTTGTCGGGACAGCGTAATGAAAAACTGTTTTTT. This translates into CASSLSGQRNEKLFF.